Below, one T cell receptor beta chain is given with its context. Which antigen it targets is not known. No much larger clone is present one base from it, and per-base qualities are unavailable. These data are taken from a study of blood T cell repertoires in COVID-19 (dated by TCRdb to 2020 to 2021). For the wider study: The collaborator samples originated in the United States, Italy and Spain and spanned the acute and convalescent phases of COVID-19. The prospective study material was composed of cDNA or gDNA derived from T cells, B-cell-depleted T cells, or PBMCs. Subjects who had been exposed to COVID-19, were actively infected with it, or had recovered from it provided the deeply sampled blood TCRbeta repertoires that made up the dataset. The repertoires were made available in a free public database intended to serve as a resource for research on the immune response to SARS-CoV-2. The samples were drawn from two sources: the first 160 participants of the ongoing ImmuneRACE study, and 1,000 to 1,500 subjects contributed by 6 global collaborators. Nearly every sample came with metadata listing a de-identified subject ID, COVID-19 status, age in years and sex. Where HLA class I and class II types were available, the types were taken from metadata supplied by the sample provider, not from assay-based typing.

TCRbeta CDR3 regions were amplified from genomic DNA by means of the immunoSEQ Assay, a bias-controlled multiplex PCR. The study's processing was this. Nucleated cell counts per sample were estimated from amplification of reference gene primers within the assay. To quantify the absolute abundance of each unique TCRbeta CDR3 rearrangement, sequence reads were collapsed and filtered. For each sample, productive Simpson clonality was calculated as the square root of Simpson's diversity index over productive rearrangements. TCRdb's version of the immuneACCESS table is confined to in-frame rearrangements and falls short of the full clone set. An unresolved V gene accounts for under half of the shortfall where checked; the remainder is of unknown origin. D and trimming were read from the DNA, whereas the V and J calls and clone size are those reported in that table. Here the sample has about 170,000 clones; about 85% occur a single time. The ten most abundant clones make up around 6.5% of the sample.

Results and caveats for the whole study, not just this receptor: Clinical and demographic metadata were provided uncurated, with the amount varying by source and participant.

Clipping removes 4 bases from V and 4 bases from J, with 4 as the unmatched junction base count. The CDR3 sequence holds 13 residues, the cysteine and phenylalanine included. Only the CDR3 DNA stays, 39 bases, in frame from base 1. Via the germline V gene, CDR1 is MDHEN and CDR2 SYDVKM. Collaborating institutions collected whole blood in K2EDTA tubes following their own protocols. For TCRbeta analysis, collaborators shipped samples as frozen whole blood, isolated PBMCs, or DNA extracted from either of those sample types. Sequenced input: peripheral blood. The V and J segments used are TRBV28 and TRBJ2-7, and 7 bases in between align with TRBD1. This receptor was taken from a woman at least 80 years old in a cohort sampled during active or convalescent COVID-19. For the CDR3, the sequence is CASSSGQIYEQYF. The nucleotide sequence reads as follows: TGTGCCAGCAGTTCGGGACAGATTTACGAGCAGTACTTC.